Shown below are 9 T cell receptor beta chains from a single sample sequenced in a study of T cell changes during pregnancy in multiple sclerosis. The method was immunoSEQ multiplex PCR; TCRdb's version includes in-frame clones alone and lacks a portion of them. The sample carries approximately 48,000 clones, 90% to 95% recorded once. The sample here was CD8+ T cells from peripheral blood mononuclear cells, taken before pregnancy. The receptors derive from a female donor with multiple sclerosis, enrolled in a pregnancy study.

The chain links TRBV9 to TRBJ2-1; D remains ambiguous. Looked up from germline, CDR1 is SGDLS and CDR2 is YYNGEE. Trimming pared 4 bases from V and 6 bases from J, leaving 11 bases between. The length of the CDR3 is 13 residues. This chain's CDR3 is CASSNSTANEQFF. The CDR3 region has the DNA TGTGCCAGCAGCAACTCCACAGCCAATGAGCAGTTCTTC.

The gene calls are TRBV5-6 and TRBJ2-5; 7 bases line up with TRBD2. Trimming removed 5 bases from V and 6 bases from J; junction bases left unmatched: 10. This CDR3 region has 14 residues. Looked up from germline, CDR1 is SGHDT and CDR2 is YYEEEE. The CDR3 here is CASSFQSGAQTQYF. The CDR3 DNA is TGTGCCAGCAGTTTCCAAAGCGGGGCCCAGACCCAGTACTTC.

The chain uses TRBV5-1 and TRBJ1-1; D is ambiguous. V lost 1 base and J lost 3, with 10 bases in between. Germline lookup yields CDR1 SGHRS and CDR2 YFSETQ. This CDR3 is built from 14 residues. The CDR3 protein is CASSLQASDTEAFF. The CDR3 DNA reads TGCGCCAGCAGCTTGCAGGCCTCCGACACTGAAGCTTTCTTT.

This chain uses TRBV7-9 with TRBJ2-3, with TRBD2 matching 8 bases. This CDR3 region has 15 residues. The germline V gene has CDR1 SEHNR and CDR2 FQNEAQ (reference sequence). V lost 5 bases and J lost 3; bases outside the gene matches: 7. This CDR3 reads CASSISAGETDTQYF. The DNA for the CDR3 is TGTGCCAGCAGCATCTCAGCGGGAGAGACAGATACGCAGTATTTT.

The CDR3 spells CASSNELSPYEQYF. CDR3 bases: TGTGCCAGTAGTAACGAGCTTTCTCCCTACGAGCAGTACTTC. V and J are TRBV19 and TRBJ2-7, with D hard to call. V was cut by 4 bases and J by 2 bases, with 12 bases left in between. CDR1 LNHDA and CDR2 SQIVND come from the germline V gene (reference sequence). The CDR3 consists of 14 residues.

The V call is TRBV29-1, the J call TRBJ1-2, with a tentative D call TRBD1 (5 bases). The germline V gene has CDR1 SQVTM and CDR2 ANQGSEA. V lost 4 bases and J 3 bases, leaving 18 bases between the germline ends. This CDR3 region has 15 residues. This CDR3 is CSVAPVSGSDYGYTF. CDR3 coding DNA: TGCAGCGTTGCTCCGGTCTCAGGGTCCGACTATGGCTACACCTTC.

The chain employs TRBV4-3 and TRBJ1-2, with D tentatively TRBD1 (5 bases). The length of the CDR3 is 14 residues. The germline CDR1 and CDR2 sequences are LGHNA and YSLEER. The V and J ends lost 5 bases and 3 bases respectively, with 13 bases between them. DNA for the CDR3: TGCGCCAGCAGCGAAGGAGACAGTTACTATGGCTACACCTTC. Protein sequence: CASSEGDSYYGYTF.

This chain links TRBV5-1 with TRBJ1-4; 7 nucleotides align to TRBD1. CDR3 size: 14 residues. Trimming at V came to 1 base and at J to 8 bases, leaving 5 bases not matched to a gene. CDR1 SGHRS and CDR2 YFSETQ come from the germline V gene. This chain's CDR3 is CASSLRTGGEKLFF. The CDR3 nucleotides are TGCGCCAGCAGCTTGAGGACAGGCGGGGAAAAACTGTTTTTT.

This chain links TRBV27 with TRBJ2-2, with a weak D call TRBD1 (5 bases). Germline loops: CDR1 MNHEY, CDR2 SMNVEV (reference sequence). This CDR3 region has 17 residues. Trimming shortened V by 3 bases and J by 0 bases, and 14 bases separated the two germline ends. The CDR3 bases are TGTGCCAGCAGTTTCAACTCTGACAGCCCGAACACCGGGGAGCTGTTTTTT. It is translated as CASSFNSDSPNTGELFF.